This entry concerns a single T cell receptor (beta chain). Germline-derived CDR1 and CDR2 are MNHEY and SMNVEV (reference sequence). V shed 2 bases, J shed 6 bases, and the junction held 8 bases outside the gene matches. The CDR3 is 15 residues long. Through a sample-barcoded 5' primer and a J-beta primer mix, a second PCR was run for roughly 6 to 11 cycles. TCRdb passed the 5' RACE reads through MiXCR, listing each CDR3 protein once. The sample holds about 1.1 million distinct CDR3 sequences; roughly two fifths are singletons and the top ten take under 15%. These data are taken from a study of blood T cells in healthy people across ages.

Sequenced: blood. This clonotype was sampled from a man aged 18-30 years in good health. The genes are TRBV27 and TRBJ1-2; TRBD1 matches 8 bases. The CDR3 DNA sequence: TGTGCCAGCAGTTTAACGGGACAGGAGGTAAATGGCTACACCTTC. It is translated as CASSLTGQEVNGYTF.